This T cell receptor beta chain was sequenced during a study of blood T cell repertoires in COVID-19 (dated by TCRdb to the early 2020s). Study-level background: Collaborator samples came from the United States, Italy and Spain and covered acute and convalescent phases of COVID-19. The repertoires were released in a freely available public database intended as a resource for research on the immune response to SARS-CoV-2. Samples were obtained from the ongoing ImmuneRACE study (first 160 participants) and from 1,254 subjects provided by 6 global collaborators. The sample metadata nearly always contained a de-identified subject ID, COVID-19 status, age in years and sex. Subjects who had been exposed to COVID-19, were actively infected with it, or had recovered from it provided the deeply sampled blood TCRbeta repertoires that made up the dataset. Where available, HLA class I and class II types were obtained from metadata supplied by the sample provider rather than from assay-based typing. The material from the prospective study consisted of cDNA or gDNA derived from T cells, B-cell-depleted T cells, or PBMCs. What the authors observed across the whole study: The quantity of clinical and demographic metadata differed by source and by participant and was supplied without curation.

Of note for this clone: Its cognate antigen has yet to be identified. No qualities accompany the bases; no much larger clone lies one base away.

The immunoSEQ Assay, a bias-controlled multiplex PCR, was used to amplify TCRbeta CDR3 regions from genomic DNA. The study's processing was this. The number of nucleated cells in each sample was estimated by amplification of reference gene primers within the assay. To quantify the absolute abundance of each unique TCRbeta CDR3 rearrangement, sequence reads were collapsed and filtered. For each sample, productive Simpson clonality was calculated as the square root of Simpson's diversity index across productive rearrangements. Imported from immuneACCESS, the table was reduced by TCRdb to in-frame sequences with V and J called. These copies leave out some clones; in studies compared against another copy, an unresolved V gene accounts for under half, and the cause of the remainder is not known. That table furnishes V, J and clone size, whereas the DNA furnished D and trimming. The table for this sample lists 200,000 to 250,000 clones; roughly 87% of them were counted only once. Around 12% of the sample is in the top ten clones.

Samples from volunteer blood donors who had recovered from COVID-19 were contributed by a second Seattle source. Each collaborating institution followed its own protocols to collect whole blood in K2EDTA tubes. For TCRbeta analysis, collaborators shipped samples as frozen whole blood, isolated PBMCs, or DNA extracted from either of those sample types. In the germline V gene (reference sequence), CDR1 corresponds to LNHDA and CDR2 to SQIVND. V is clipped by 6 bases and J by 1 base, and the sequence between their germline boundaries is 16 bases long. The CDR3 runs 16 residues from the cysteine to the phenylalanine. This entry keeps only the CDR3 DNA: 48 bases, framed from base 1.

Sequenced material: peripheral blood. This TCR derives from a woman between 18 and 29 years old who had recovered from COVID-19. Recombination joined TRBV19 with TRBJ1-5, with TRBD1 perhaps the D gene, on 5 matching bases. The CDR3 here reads CASRSVDRESNQPQHF. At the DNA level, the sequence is TGTGCCAGTAGATCTGTCGACAGAGAAAGCAATCAGCCCCAGCATTTT.